The count of the clone carrying this T cell receptor (beta chain) is one. The CDR3 length is 18 residues. Germline CDR1 reads SGHRS; CDR2 reads YFSETQ. The V end was cut by 4 bases, the J end by 0 bases, with 21 bases between. Libraries were prepared by immunoSEQ multiplex PCR; TCRdb keeps only in-frame clonotypes and omits some of them. The sample has over 100,000 clones, roughly 84% seen once. The data stem from a study of blood T cell repertoires in COVID-19. This rearrangement joins TRBV5-1 to TRBJ2-3; D is perhaps TRBD2 (6 bases). Input material: peripheral blood. This TCR was sampled from a human donor in a cohort sampled during active COVID-19. CDR3 in DNA: TGCGCCAGCAGCCCCGGGCGGGGCAACACTCCTAGCACAGATACGCAGTATTTT. It codes for CASSPGRGNTPSTDTQYF.